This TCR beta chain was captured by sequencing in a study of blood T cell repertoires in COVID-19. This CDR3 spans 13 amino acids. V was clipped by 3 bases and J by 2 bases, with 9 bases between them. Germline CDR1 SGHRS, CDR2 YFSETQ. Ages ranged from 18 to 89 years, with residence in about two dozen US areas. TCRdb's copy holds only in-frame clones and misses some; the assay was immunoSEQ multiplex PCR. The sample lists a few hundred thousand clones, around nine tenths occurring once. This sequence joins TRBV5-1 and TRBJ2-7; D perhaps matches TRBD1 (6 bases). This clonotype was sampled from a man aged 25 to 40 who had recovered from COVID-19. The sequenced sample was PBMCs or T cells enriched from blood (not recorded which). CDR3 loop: CASSSWTAYEQYF. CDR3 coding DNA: TGCGCCAGCAGCTCCTGGACAGCCTACGAGCAGTACTTC. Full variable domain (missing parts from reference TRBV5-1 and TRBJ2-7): KAGVTQTPRYLIKTRGQQVTLSCSPISGHRSVSWYQQTPGQGLQFLFEYFSETQRNKGNFPGRFSGRQFSNSRSEMNVSTLELGDSALYLCASSSWTAYEQYFGPGTRLTVT.